These T cell receptor beta chains were read from a single sample in a study of shared clonotypes between healthy human individuals. Assay: immunoSEQ multiplex PCR; the TCRdb copy retains only in-frame clones and omits some. The sample includes about 2.4 million clones, over 85% of them seen just once. The sequencing input was naive CD4+ T cells from PBMCs. Receptors originate from a man younger than 30 in good health. Some clones in this sample may be carry-over from other donors' samples. The CDR3 runs from the conserved cysteine through the conserved F or W. Fields, in order: D gene, J gene, clone size, V gene, CDR3 protein, CDR3 DNA. D genes are given only for firm matches. Clone sizes are given selectively: once, few, many, or a class where the clone is expanded.

d_call: NA; j_call: TRBJ2-4; clone_size: NA; v_call: TRBV28; cdr3_aa: CASTRGAVNIQYF; cdr3_nt: TGTGCCAGCACCCGGGGGGCCGTAAACATTCAGTACTTC
d_call: NA; j_call: TRBJ2-6; clone_size: NA; v_call: TRBV4-1; cdr3_aa: CASSQPVADRANVLTF; cdr3_nt: TGCGCCAGCAGCCAGCCAGTCGCGGACCGGGCCAACGTCCTGACTTTC
d_call: TRBD1; j_call: TRBJ2-7; clone_size: NA; v_call: TRBV28; cdr3_aa: CASRPGTGLEQYF; cdr3_nt: TGTGCCAGCAGGCCGGGGACAGGGCTCGAGCAGTACTTC
d_call: TRBD1; j_call: TRBJ2-1; clone_size: NA; v_call: TRBV18; cdr3_aa: CASSALGQRYYNEQFF; cdr3_nt: TGTGCCAGCTCAGCCCTGGGACAGAGATACTACAATGAGCAGTTCTTC
d_call: NA; j_call: TRBJ1-2; clone_size: NA; v_call: TRBV18; cdr3_aa: CASSPQMEVANYGYTF; cdr3_nt: TGTGCCAGCTCACCACAGATGGAGGTAGCTAACTATGGCTACACCTTC
d_call: NA; j_call: TRBJ1-4; clone_size: NA; v_call: TRBV30; cdr3_aa: CAWSAGGSTNEKLFF; cdr3_nt: TGTGCCTGGAGCGCCGGGGGCTCAACTAATGAAAAACTGTTTTTT
d_call: NA; j_call: TRBJ2-1; clone_size: NA; v_call: TRBV30; cdr3_aa: CAWSGRGSTYNEQFF; cdr3_nt: TGTGCCTGGAGTGGTAGGGGGAGTACCTACAATGAGCAGTTCTTC
d_call: TRBD2; j_call: TRBJ2-7; clone_size: NA; v_call: TRBV4-1; cdr3_aa: CASRQGLAGAYEQYF; cdr3_nt: TGCGCCAGCAGACAGGGACTAGCGGGAGCCTACGAGCAGTACTTC
d_call: TRBD1; j_call: TRBJ1-1; clone_size: NA; v_call: TRBV29-1; cdr3_aa: CSAESGQADTEAFF; cdr3_nt: TGCAGCGCCGAATCGGGACAGGCGGACACTGAAGCTTTCTTT
d_call: NA; j_call: TRBJ1-1; clone_size: NA; v_call: TRBV18; cdr3_aa: CASSPRGAGNTEAFF; cdr3_nt: TGTGCCAGCTCACCACGAGGGGCGGGGAACACTGAAGCTTTCTTT
d_call: NA; j_call: TRBJ2-7; clone_size: NA; v_call: TRBV6-6; cdr3_aa: CASSLVGPHEQYF; cdr3_nt: TGTGCCAGCAGCCTGGTCGGGCCTCACGAGCAGTACTTC
d_call: NA; j_call: TRBJ1-5; clone_size: few; v_call: TRBV28; cdr3_aa: CATTGINQPQHF; cdr3_nt: TGTGCCACAACAGGGATTAATCAGCCCCAGCATTTT
d_call: NA; j_call: TRBJ2-7; clone_size: NA; v_call: TRBV6-6; cdr3_aa: CASSDRQVRSYEQYF; cdr3_nt: TGTGCCAGCAGTGACCGACAGGTTCGGTCTTACGAGCAGTACTTC
d_call: NA; j_call: TRBJ2-7; clone_size: once; v_call: TRBV7-9; cdr3_aa: CASSSPARAYEQYF; cdr3_nt: TGTGCCAGCAGCTCCCCCGCGCGGGCCTACGAGCAGTACTTC
d_call: NA; j_call: TRBJ2-1; clone_size: NA; v_call: TRBV6-5; cdr3_aa: CASSYSWDRDNEQFF; cdr3_nt: TGTGCCAGCAGTTACTCGTGGGATCGGGACAATGAGCAGTTCTTC
d_call: NA; j_call: TRBJ2-7; clone_size: NA; v_call: TRBV28; cdr3_aa: CASSSLGLGAEQYF; cdr3_nt: TGTGCCAGCAGTTCCCTTGGATTGGGGGCCGAGCAGTACTTC
d_call: TRBD1; j_call: TRBJ1-6; clone_size: NA; v_call: TRBV9; cdr3_aa: CASSAGGQGNSPLHF; cdr3_nt: TGTGCCAGCAGCGCGGGGGGACAGGGGAATTCACCCCTCCACTTT
d_call: NA; j_call: TRBJ2-7; clone_size: NA; v_call: TRBV2; cdr3_aa: CASNMRNSQYEQYF; cdr3_nt: TGTGCCAGCAATATGAGGAATTCCCAGTACGAGCAGTACTTC
d_call: NA; j_call: TRBJ2-1; clone_size: NA; v_call: TRBV10-1; cdr3_aa: CASKDEYYRDGPLAEQFF; cdr3_nt: TGCGCCAGCAAAGACGAGTATTACCGGGACGGACCTCTCGCTGAGCAGTTCTTC
d_call: TRBD1; j_call: TRBJ1-1; clone_size: NA; v_call: TRBV5-1; cdr3_aa: CASSLGTGTEAFF; cdr3_nt: TGCGCCAGCAGCTTGGGGACAGGAACTGAAGCTTTCTTT
d_call: NA; j_call: TRBJ2-2; clone_size: NA; v_call: TRBV11-2; cdr3_aa: CATPRGLRNTGELFF; cdr3_nt: TGTGCCACCCCCCGGGGACTCCGGAACACCGGGGAGCTGTTTTTT
d_call: NA; j_call: TRBJ1-1; clone_size: once; v_call: TRBV5-1; cdr3_aa: CASSLAAGNTEAFF; cdr3_nt: TGCGCCAGCAGCTTGGCCGCGGGGAACACTGAAGCTTTCTTT
d_call: NA; j_call: TRBJ1-5; clone_size: few; v_call: TRBV5-3; cdr3_aa: CARSLGNQPQHF; cdr3_nt: TGTGCCAGAAGCTTGGGGAATCAGCCCCAGCATTTT
d_call: NA; j_call: TRBJ2-7; clone_size: NA; v_call: TRBV25-1; cdr3_aa: CASSEGLTGSYEQYF; cdr3_nt: TGTGCCAGCAGTGAAGGCCTGACCGGCTCCTACGAGCAGTACTTC
d_call: TRBD2; j_call: TRBJ2-2; clone_size: NA; v_call: TRBV13; cdr3_aa: CASRPRTSGGATGELFF; cdr3_nt: TGTGCCAGCAGACCTCGGACTAGCGGGGGGGCCACCGGGGAGCTGTTTTTT
d_call: TRBD2; j_call: TRBJ2-3; clone_size: NA; v_call: TRBV5-1; cdr3_aa: CASSLGERENEYF; cdr3_nt: TGCGCCAGCAGCTTGGGAGAGCGGGAGAATGAGTATTTT
d_call: NA; j_call: TRBJ2-7; clone_size: NA; v_call: TRBV27; cdr3_aa: CASMGRSYEQYF; cdr3_nt: TGTGCCAGCATGGGCAGATCCTACGAGCAGTACTTC
d_call: TRBD1; j_call: TRBJ2-7; clone_size: NA; v_call: TRBV6-5; cdr3_aa: CASSLGQDYEQYF; cdr3_nt: TGTGCCAGCAGTCTGGGACAGGACTACGAGCAGTACTTC